The entry below describes one T cell receptor (beta chain). Its antigen remains unknown. This entry belongs to a study of cytotoxic CD8 clonotypes in ibrutinib-treated CLL. Regarding the study as a whole: Sustained-remission patients were sampled at one set of times and progressing patients at different ones. Baseline levels were approached again at progression, after clonality had risen at ibrutinib response.

Generated by immunoSEQ multiplex PCR, the TCRdb table keeps only in-frame clones and is missing some. The table lists 65,000 to 85,000 clones, around nine tenths of them singletons. The CDR3 is made up of 13 amino acids. Germline V lookup: CDR1 LGHNT, CDR2 FRNRAP. The V end was cut by 1 base, the J end by 9 bases, with 12 bases between. The gene calls are TRBV12-5 and TRBJ1-1; D possibly corresponds to TRBD1 (6 bases). This material consisted of PBMCs, taken after 12 months of ibrutinib treatment. This TCR derives from a human donor with chronic lymphocytic leukemia. CDR3 sequence reads: CASGLGGHPKAFF. The CDR3 DNA sequence: TGTGCTAGTGGTTTGGGGGGACACCCCAAAGCTTTCTTT.